Following are 7 T cell receptor beta chains from one sample sequenced in a study of shared clonotypes between healthy human individuals. Sequenced by immunoSEQ multiplex PCR; TCRdb stores in-frame clones only, minus some. The data show some 2,000,000 clones, 90% to 97% seen once. The sequenced material came from naive CD4+ T cells sorted from blood. Subset here: CD45RA+ positively selected. The receptors originated from a man aged 18 to 30 in good health.

A note on this clone: An end of the junction does not agree with germline; a read error may underlie this. This same CDR3 is encoded by further DNA sequences in the sample. The chain recombines TRBV30 with TRBJ1-1; D not certain. The CDR3 contains 13 residues. The germline V gene encodes CDR1 GTSNPN and CDR2 SVGIG (reference sequence). DNA of the CDR3: TGTGCCTGGAGTGTTGCGCATTACACTGAGGCTTTCTTT. This sequence encodes CAWSVAHYTEAFF.

The chain recombines TRBV10-1 with TRBJ2-1; D possibly matches TRBD1 or TRBD2 (5 bases each). From germline, CDR1 is WNHNN and CDR2 SYGVQD (reference sequence). This CDR3 comprises 13 residues. V dropped 4 bases and J dropped 10 bases, with 14 bases sitting between them. The CDR3, as DNA: TGCGCCAGCAGTGGAAGGGGTGGGGGAGAGCAGTTCTTC. Amino acids: CASSGRGGGEQFF.

The V call is TRBV20-1, the J call TRBJ1-1; 7 nucleotides match TRBD1. This CDR3 region has 11 residues. Germline values: CDR1 DFQATT, CDR2 SNEGSKA (reference sequence). The V and J ends lost 5 bases and 12 bases, in that order; junction bases with no gene match: 9. The CDR3 nucleotides read TGCAGTGCTGTAAGGGGGCGAGACTCTTTCTTT. Translating gives CSAVRGRDSFF.

The chain couples TRBV6-1 to TRBJ1-2; tentative D call: TRBD1 (5 bases). CDR3 length: 15 amino acids. Germline loops: CDR1 MNHNS, CDR2 SASEGT. Trimming left V 4 bases short and J 3 bases short, with 15 bases between. CDR3 protein: CASSAPGTFHYGYTF. The DNA for the CDR3 is TGTGCCAGCAGTGCCCCGGGGACGTTCCACTATGGCTACACCTTC.

This sequence joins TRBV5-6 and TRBJ1-3; D is undetermined. Germline assignment: CDR1 SGHDT and CDR2 YYEEEE. The CDR3 runs to 17 residues. With 2 bases removed from V and 3 bases from J, the gap between germline ends came to 18 bases. The DNA of the CDR3 is TGTGCCAGCAGCTTTATGCGGCCCCTGGAAATTGGAAACACCATATATTTT. Its protein is CASSFMRPLEIGNTIYF. Combining the CDR3 with reference TRBV5-6 and TRBJ1-3 gives the whole variable domain DAGVTQSPTHLIKTRGQQVTLRCSPKSGHDTVSWYQQALGQGPQFIFQYYEEEERQRGNFPDRFSGHQFPNYSSELNVNALLLGDSALYLCASSFMRPLEIGNTIYFGEGSWLTVV.

This chain uses TRBV7-2 with TRBJ2-2, with unresolved D. V dropped 9 bases and J dropped 4 bases, with 15 bases sitting between them. This CDR3 comprises 14 residues. Germline CDR1 is SGHTA and CDR2 is FQGNSA. CDR3 DNA: TGTGCCAGTCGGCCGCAGTGGGGCACCGGGGAGCTGTTTTTT. Translated, it gives CASRPQWGTGELFF.

V gene TRBV20-1 combines with J gene TRBJ2-7; D gene ambiguous. The CDR3 is made up of 11 amino acids. The germline V gene encodes CDR1 DFQATT and CDR2 SNEGSKA (reference sequence). V was pared by 3 bases and J by 6 bases, with 9 bases between. CDR3 sequence (DNA): TGCAGTGCTAGGTCAGTGGGCGAGCAGTACTTC. It is translated as CSARSVGEQYF.